A single T cell receptor (beta chain) is shown here with its context. One end of the junction fails to match germline, which may point to a read error. The CDR3 is 14 amino acids. Germline V lookup: CDR1 SSHAT, CDR2 FNYEAQ (reference sequence). The data were taken from a study of T cell changes during pregnancy in multiple sclerosis. Sequencing was performed with immunoSEQ multiplex PCR; in TCRdb, only in-frame clones are kept and a portion is missing. This table has roughly 80,000 clones, about 91% appearing once. The clonotype was recovered from a female donor with multiple sclerosis, enrolled in a pregnancy study. The rearrangement links TRBV7-7 to TRBJ2-5; TRBD2 agrees at 7 bases. Sequencing used peripheral blood, obtained before pregnancy. Written as DNA, the CDR3 is TGTGCTAGCAGCTTGACCGGGGGGAAAGAGACCCAGTACTTC. Protein product: CASSLTGGKETQYF.